This T cell receptor beta chain was captured in a study of T cell clusters in autoimmune cytopenias. Each sample's input was around 250 ng genomic DNA, 35,000 to 40,000 genome equivalents. From germline, CDR1 is SGHVS and CDR2 FNYEAQ. This CDR3 spans 14 amino acids. TRB was amplified by touch-down multiplex PCR, primer pools A and B combined. TCRdb re-called the multiplex PCR reads and shows each CDR3 protein once, DNA omitted. Recorded here are just over 6,000 distinct CDR3 sequences; the top ten clones represent around 5.4%. Study-wide points: Physiological T cell clusters of healthy donors were apparently absent in primary autoimmune cytopenia patients.

Note on this clonotype: Its matching antigen is unknown.

These same records also appear under a second study, on T cell repertoires in aging, cancer and after chemotherapy. From that report: These repertoire data do not allow conclusions about immunological memory after chemotherapy.

Sequencing input: peripheral blood. This clonotype originated in a human donor in good health. The gene calls are TRBV7-6 and TRBJ2-7; TCRdb outputs TRBD2, but without DNA this stays unchecked. The CDR3 sequence: CASSPGGGASEQYF. The variable domain in full, with the rest retrieved from reference TRBV7-6 and TRBJ2-7, is GAGVSQSPRYKVTKRGQDVALRCDPISGHVSLYWYRQALGQGPEFLTYFNYEAQQDKSGLPNDRFSAERPEGSISTLTIQRTEQRDSAMYRCASSPGGGASEQYFGPGTRLTVT.